The clone carrying this T cell receptor beta chain has at least ten counts. What it recognizes is unknown. This CDR3 is built from 15 residues. Trimming left V 2 bases short and J 7 bases short, with 16 bases between. CDR1 and CDR2 (germline): SGHRS, YFSETQ. The data derive from a study of neurological immune-mediated disorders. Study as a whole: Secondary progressive disease was present in 3, and relapsing-remitting disease in around 31, of the approximately 35 multiple sclerosis patients.

Via MiXCR, TCRdb re-called the 5' RACE reads, giving one row per CDR3 protein. The sample holds tens of thousands of distinct CDR3 sequences, under 3% seen once. Whole-study findings and limits: The study phylogenetically grouped the repertoires of 18 of 34 multiple sclerosis patients into one related-CDR3 cluster, a possible signature.

For the unsorted libraries, 2 million PBMCs stored at -80 C served as input. Input material: PBMCs. The rearrangement links TRBV5-1 to TRBJ2-1; D may be TRBD1 (5 bases). The TCR was taken from a man aged 50 or older with multiple sclerosis. CDR3 sequence (DNA): TGCGCCAGCAGCTTCGGGCAGGGCGTGGGGAATGAGCAGTTCTTC. Its protein product is CASSFGQGVGNEQFF.